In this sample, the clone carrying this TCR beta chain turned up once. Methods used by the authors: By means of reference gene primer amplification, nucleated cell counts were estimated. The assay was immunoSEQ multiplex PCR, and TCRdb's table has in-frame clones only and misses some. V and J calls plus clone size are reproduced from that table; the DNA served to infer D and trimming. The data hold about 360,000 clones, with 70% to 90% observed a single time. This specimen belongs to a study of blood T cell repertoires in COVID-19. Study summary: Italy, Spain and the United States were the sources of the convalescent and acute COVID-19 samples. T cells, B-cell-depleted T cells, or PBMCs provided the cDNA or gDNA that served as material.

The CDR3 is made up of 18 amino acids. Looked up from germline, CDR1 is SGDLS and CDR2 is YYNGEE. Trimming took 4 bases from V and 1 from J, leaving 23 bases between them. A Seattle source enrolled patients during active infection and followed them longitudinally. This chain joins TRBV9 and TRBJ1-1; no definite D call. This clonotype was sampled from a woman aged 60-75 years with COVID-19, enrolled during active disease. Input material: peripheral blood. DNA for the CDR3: TGTGCCAGCAGCAATCGTCGGGAGGGTAGCGGGCCGAACACTGAAGCTTTCTTT. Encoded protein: CASSNRREGSGPNTEAFF.